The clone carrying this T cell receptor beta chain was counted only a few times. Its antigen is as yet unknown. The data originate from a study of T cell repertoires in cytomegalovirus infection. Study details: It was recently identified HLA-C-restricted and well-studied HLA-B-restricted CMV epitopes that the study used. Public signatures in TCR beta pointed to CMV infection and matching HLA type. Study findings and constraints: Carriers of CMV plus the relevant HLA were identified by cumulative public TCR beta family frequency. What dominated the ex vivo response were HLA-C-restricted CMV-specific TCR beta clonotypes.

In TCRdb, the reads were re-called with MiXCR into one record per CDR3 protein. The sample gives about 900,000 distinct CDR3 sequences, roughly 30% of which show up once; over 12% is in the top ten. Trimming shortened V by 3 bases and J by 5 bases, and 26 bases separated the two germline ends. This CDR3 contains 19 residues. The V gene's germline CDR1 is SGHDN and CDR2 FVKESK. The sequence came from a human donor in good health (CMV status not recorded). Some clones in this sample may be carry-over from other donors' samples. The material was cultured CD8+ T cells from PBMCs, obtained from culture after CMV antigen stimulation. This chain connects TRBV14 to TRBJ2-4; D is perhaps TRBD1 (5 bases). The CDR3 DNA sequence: TGTGCCAGCAGCCATGGTCCAGGGCGTACCCACAATGTGGAAAACATTCAGTACTTC. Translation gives CASSHGPGRTHNVENIQYF.